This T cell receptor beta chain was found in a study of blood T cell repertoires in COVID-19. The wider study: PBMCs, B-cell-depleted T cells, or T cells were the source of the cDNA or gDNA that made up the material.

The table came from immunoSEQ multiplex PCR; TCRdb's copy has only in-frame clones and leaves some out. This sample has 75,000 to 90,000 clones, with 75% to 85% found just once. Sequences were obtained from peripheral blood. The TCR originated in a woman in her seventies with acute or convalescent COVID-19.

CDR3: CASSLVEGVFSGNTIYF. DNA of the CDR3: TGTGCCAGCAGCTTAGTTGAGGGGGTTTTCTCTGGAAACACCATATATTTT. V gene TRBV7-6 combines with J gene TRBJ1-3; a weak D match, TRBD1 (6 bases). CDR1 and CDR2 from the germline V gene are SGHVS and FNYEAQ. The CDR3 is 17 residues long. V was clipped by 1 base and J by 0 bases, with 13 bases between them.